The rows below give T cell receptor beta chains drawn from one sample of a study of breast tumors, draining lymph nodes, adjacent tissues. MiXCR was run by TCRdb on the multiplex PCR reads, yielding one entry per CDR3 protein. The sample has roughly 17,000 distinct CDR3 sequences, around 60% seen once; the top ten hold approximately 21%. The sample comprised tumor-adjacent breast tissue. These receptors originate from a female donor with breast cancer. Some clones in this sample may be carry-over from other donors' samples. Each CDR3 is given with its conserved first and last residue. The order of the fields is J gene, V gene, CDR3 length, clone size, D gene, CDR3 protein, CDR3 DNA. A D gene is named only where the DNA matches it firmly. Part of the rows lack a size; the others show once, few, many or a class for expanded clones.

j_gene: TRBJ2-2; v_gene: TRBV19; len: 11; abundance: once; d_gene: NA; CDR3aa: CASSTTGELFF; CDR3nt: TGTGCCAGTAGTACCACCGGGGAGCTGTTTTTT
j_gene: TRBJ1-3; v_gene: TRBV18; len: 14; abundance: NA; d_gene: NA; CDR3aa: CASSSTGSGNTIYF; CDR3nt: TGTGCCAGCTCATCGACAGGCTCTGGAAACACCATATATTTT
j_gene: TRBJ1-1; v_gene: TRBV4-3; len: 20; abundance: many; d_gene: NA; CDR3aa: CASSQEATQPYSYMNTEAFF; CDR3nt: TGCGCCAGCAGCCAAGAGGCTACACAGCCATATTCTTACATGAACACTGAAGCTTTCTTT
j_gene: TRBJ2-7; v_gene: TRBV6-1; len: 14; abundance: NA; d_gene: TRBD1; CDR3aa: CASSEGQGAYEQYF; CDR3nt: TGTGCCAGCAGTGAAGGACAGGGGGCCTACGAGCAGTACTTC
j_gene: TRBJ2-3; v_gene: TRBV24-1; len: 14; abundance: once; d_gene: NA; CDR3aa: CATSRGLPTDTQYF; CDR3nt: TGTGCCACCAGTAGGGGTCTACCCACAGATACGCAGTATTTT
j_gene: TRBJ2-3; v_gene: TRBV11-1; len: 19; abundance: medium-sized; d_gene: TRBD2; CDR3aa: CASSLHPEVERGRTDTQYF; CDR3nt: TGTGCCAGCAGCTTACATCCTGAGGTAGAGCGGGGACGCACAGATACGCAGTATTTT
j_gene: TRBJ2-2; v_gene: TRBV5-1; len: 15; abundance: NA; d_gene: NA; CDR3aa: CASSSRAPNTGELFF; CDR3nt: TGCGCCAGCAGCTCCCGGGCTCCGAACACCGGGGAGCTGTTTTTT
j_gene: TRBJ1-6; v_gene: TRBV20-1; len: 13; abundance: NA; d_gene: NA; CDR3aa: CSARDTSNSPLHF; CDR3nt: TGCAGTGCTAGGGACACATCGAATTCACCCCTCCACTTT
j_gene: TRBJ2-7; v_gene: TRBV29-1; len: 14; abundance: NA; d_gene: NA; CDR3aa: CSVVTGLQYDEQYF; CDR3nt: TGCAGCGTTGTTACAGGGTTACAATACGACGAGCAGTACTTC
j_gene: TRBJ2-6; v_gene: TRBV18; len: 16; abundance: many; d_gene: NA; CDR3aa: CASSPGGGSGANVLTF; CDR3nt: TGTGCCAGCTCACCGGGTGGGGGTTCTGGGGCCAACGTCCTGACTTTC
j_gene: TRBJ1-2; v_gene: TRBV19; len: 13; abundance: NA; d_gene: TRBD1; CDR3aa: CASSKGTGGGYTF; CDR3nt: TGTGCCAGTAGTAAAGGGACAGGGGGCGGCTACACCTTC
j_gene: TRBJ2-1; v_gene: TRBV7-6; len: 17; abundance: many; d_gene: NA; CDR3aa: CASSLVWGVSSYNEQFF; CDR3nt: TGTGCCAGCAGCTTAGTATGGGGTGTAAGCTCCTACAATGAGCAGTTCTTC
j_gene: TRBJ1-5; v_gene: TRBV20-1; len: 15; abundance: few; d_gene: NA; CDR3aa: CSANPIGGAGQPQHF; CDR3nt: TGCAGTGCTAATCCAATTGGAGGGGCAGGTCAGCCCCAGCATTTT
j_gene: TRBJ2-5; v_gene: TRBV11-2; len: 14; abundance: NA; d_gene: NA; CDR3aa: CASSITGIQETQYF; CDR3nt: TGTGCCAGCAGCATAACAGGGATCCAAGAGACCCAGTACTTC
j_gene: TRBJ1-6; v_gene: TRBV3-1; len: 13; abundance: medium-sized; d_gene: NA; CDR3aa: CASSQDQDSPLHF; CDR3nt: TGTGCCAGCAGCCAAGATCAAGACTCTCCCCTCCACTTT
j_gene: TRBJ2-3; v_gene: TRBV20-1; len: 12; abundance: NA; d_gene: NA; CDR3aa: CSGDQGTDTQYF; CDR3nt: TGCAGTGGGGACCAGGGCACAGATACGCAGTATTTT
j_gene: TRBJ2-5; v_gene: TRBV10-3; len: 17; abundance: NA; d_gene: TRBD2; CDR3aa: CAISEDGLAGGQETQYF; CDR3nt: TGTGCCATCAGTGAGGATGGACTAGCGGGGGGTCAAGAGACCCAGTACTTC
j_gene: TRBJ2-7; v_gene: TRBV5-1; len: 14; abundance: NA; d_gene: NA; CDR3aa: CASSLSAGADEQYF; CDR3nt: TGCGCCAGCAGCTTGTCTGCGGGTGCGGACGAGCAGTACTTC
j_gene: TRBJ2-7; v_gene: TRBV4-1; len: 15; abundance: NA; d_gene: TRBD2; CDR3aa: CASSQDASGTYEQYF; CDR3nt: TGCGCCAGCAGCCAAGATGCTAGCGGGACGTACGAGCAGTACTTC
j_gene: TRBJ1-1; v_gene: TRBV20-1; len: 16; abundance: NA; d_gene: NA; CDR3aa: CSARPTNRDRDTEACF; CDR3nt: TGCAGTGCTAGACCTACAAACAGGGACCGGGACACTGAAGCTTGCTTT
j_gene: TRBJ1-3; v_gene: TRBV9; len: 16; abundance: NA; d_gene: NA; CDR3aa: CASSQTRAISGNTIYF; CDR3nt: TGTGCCAGCAGCCAAACGCGGGCAATCTCTGGAAACACCATATATTTT
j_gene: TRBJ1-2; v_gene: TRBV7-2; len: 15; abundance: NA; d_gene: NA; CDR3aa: CASSLGQVANYGYTF; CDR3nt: TGTGCCAGCAGCTTAGGACAGGTCGCTAACTATGGCTACACCTTC